These 24 T cell receptor beta chains share one sample of origin, sequenced in a study of response to subunit inactivated influenza vaccine. Using its own MiXCR run on the RT-PCR reads, TCRdb lists one record per CDR3 protein. Of about 480,000 distinct CDR3 sequences listed, about 25% are singletons. This sample comprised CD4+ T cells sorted from PBMCs, obtained 5 days after vaccination. These receptors all stem from a man in his forties or fifties who received an inactivated influenza vaccine.

This sequence joins TRBV6-2 or TRBV6-3 and TRBJ2-4; D is perhaps TRBD2 (9 bases). This CDR3 comprises 18 residues. Deletions cut 2 bases from V and 8 bases from J, with 25 bases between. In germline, CDR1 is MNHEY, CDR2 SVGEGT. The CDR3 DNA is TGTGCCAGCAGTTACCCCGACAGGGGTCTAGCGGGGTTTGACATTCAGTACTTC. It is translated as CASSYPDRGLAGFDIQYF.

V usage is TRBV13 and J usage is TRBJ2-1; TRBD2 matches at 8 bases. From germline, CDR1 is PRHDT and CDR2 FYEKMQ (reference sequence). The CDR3 is made up of 18 amino acids. Unmatched junction bases numbered 21, after V lost 8 bases and J lost 6 bases. The chain's CDR3 is CASCFRATQSGSPNEQFF. Written as DNA, the CDR3 is TGTGCCAGCTGTTTTAGGGCCACCCAAAGCGGGAGCCCCAATGAGCAGTTCTTC. Full variable domain (rest looked up from reference TRBV13 and TRBJ2-1): AAGVIQSPRHLIKEKRETATLKCYPIPRHDTVYWYQQGPGQDPQFLISFYEKMQSDKGSIPDRFSAQQFSDYHSELNMSSLELGDSALYFCASCFRATQSGSPNEQFFGPGTRLTVL.

CDR3 protein: CASSFGGGYNEQFF. The CDR3 DNA reads as TGCGCCAGCAGCTTCGGGGGGGGCTACAATGAGCAGTTCTTC. The rearrangement links TRBV5-1 to TRBJ2-1, with TRBD2 matching over 8 bases. The germline gives CDR1 SGHRS, CDR2 YFSETQ. The CDR3 length is 14 residues. V shed 2 bases and J 3 bases; nucleotides not matched to a gene: 1.

This clonotype was counted many times. The J gene is TRBJ2-7, the V gene TRBV7-3, with 9 bases that match TRBD1. Germline assignment: CDR1 SGHTA and CDR2 FQGTGA. The CDR3 runs 13 residues. The junction had 2 bases not matched to a gene; V was cut back by 4 bases and J by 4 bases. This CDR3 is CASSSDRGYEQYF. The CDR3, as DNA: TGTGCCAGCAGCTCCGACAGGGGGTACGAGCAGTACTTC.

This clonotype was seen repeatedly, ten times or more. The rearrangement uses TRBV10-3 and TRBJ2-7; 9 bases are shared with TRBD2. CDR3 size: 15 residues. Germline V gene data show CDR1 as ENHRY and CDR2 as SYGVKD. Trimming took 6 bases from V and 1 from J; bases not matched to a gene: 7. CDR3 in amino acids: CAIRNSGSLSYEQYF. In DNA, the CDR3 is TGTGCCATCAGGAATAGCGGGAGTTTGTCCTACGAGCAGTACTTC.

The chain couples TRBV6-1 to TRBJ2-3, with D possibly being TRBD1 (5 bases). Germline V lookup: CDR1 MNHNS, CDR2 SASEGT. V shed 6 bases and J shed 0 bases, with 13 bases lying between them. This CDR3 region has 15 residues. Here the CDR3 DNA reads TGTGCCAGCAGCGGACATAGCCAGAGCACAGATACGCAGTATTTT. This sequence encodes CASSGHSQSTDTQYF.

V usage is TRBV7-2 and J usage is TRBJ2-5; 7 positions agree with TRBD1. The V gene's germline CDR1 is SGHTA and CDR2 FQGNSA. This CDR3 spans 14 amino acids. J was trimmed by 1 base and V by 5 bases; bases with no gene match: 4. The CDR3 sequence is CASSVGTAQETQYF. CDR3 coding DNA: TGTGCCAGCAGCGTCGGGACAGCCCAAGAGACCCAGTACTTC.

V and J are TRBV3-1 and TRBJ1-6; TRBD1 might be the D (5 bases). Trimming pared 4 bases from V and 6 bases from J, leaving 10 bases between. CDR3 length equals 14 residues. Germline V gene data show CDR1 as LGHDT and CDR2 as YNNKEL (reference sequence). This chain's CDR3 is CASSRGRGNSPLHF. Here the CDR3 DNA reads TGTGCCAGCAGCCGCGGGAGGGGTAATTCACCCCTCCACTTT.

This clonotype was seen a handful of times. This sequence joins TRBV5-1 and TRBJ2-5, with 8 bases lining up with TRBD1. CDR3 length: 15 amino acids. The junction had 7 bases not matched to a gene; V was cut back by 4 bases and J by 2 bases. Germline CDR1 and CDR2: SGHRS and YFSETQ. This CDR3 reads CASSRGGQGQETQYF. As DNA, the CDR3 is TGCGCCAGCAGCAGGGGTGGACAGGGACAAGAGACCCAGTACTTC.

V is TRBV20-1 and J is TRBJ1-4; 7 bases fit TRBD1. J was trimmed by 0 bases and V by 1 base; bases with no gene match: 2. This CDR3 has 15 residues. Germline CDR1 is DFQATT and CDR2 is SNEGSKA (reference sequence). The CDR3: CSARAGTATNEKLFF. Written as DNA, the CDR3 is TGCAGTGCTAGAGCGGGGACAGCAACTAATGAAAAACTGTTTTTT.

The chain employs TRBV7-9 and TRBJ2-3; unclear D gene. This CDR3 is built from 13 residues. Looked up from germline, CDR1 is SEHNR and CDR2 is FQNEAQ (reference sequence). V was trimmed by 3 bases and J by 5 bases, leaving 9 bases between them. CDR3 sequence (DNA): TGTGCCAGCAGCTTTAGGAGTGAAGATACGCAGTATTTT. It encodes CASSFRSEDTQYF.

V usage is TRBV10-3 and J usage is TRBJ2-3; TRBD2 matches at 11 bases. Germline V lookup: CDR1 ENHRY, CDR2 SYGVKD. This CDR3 is 16 amino acids long. V lost 4 bases to trimming and J lost 4 bases; unmatched junction nucleotides: 7. The CDR3 region is CAISAASGGWADTQYF. Here the CDR3 DNA reads TGTGCCATCAGTGCAGCTAGCGGGGGGTGGGCAGATACGCAGTATTTT.

The rearrangement links TRBV7-3 to TRBJ2-3; D unclear. Germline loops: CDR1 SGHTA, CDR2 FQGTGA. The CDR3 length is 13 residues. V dropped 0 bases and J dropped 5 bases, with 6 bases sitting between them. DNA of the CDR3: TGTGCCAGCAGCTTAACGCCACAAGATACGCAGTATTTT. Residues: CASSLTPQDTQYF.

To note about this clonotype: Since a much larger clone is just one base distant, this may be a read error. V usage is TRBV24-1 and J usage is TRBJ2-3, with 9 bases lining up with TRBD1. Per the germline V gene, CDR1 is KGHDR and CDR2 is SFDVKD. This CDR3 is 15 amino acids long. The CDR3 coding sequence is TGTGCCACCAGTGATTGGACAGGGGTGACAGATACGCATTATTTT. It codes for CATSDWTGVTDTHYF.

The table lists this clonotype with a few counts. The gene calls are TRBV3-1 and TRBJ1-6, with 9 positions matching TRBD1. Per the germline V gene, CDR1 is LGHDT and CDR2 is YNNKEL (reference sequence). There are 14 residues in the CDR3. J lost 15 bases, V lost 3 bases, and 9 bases had no gene match. Written as DNA, the CDR3 is TGTGCCAGCAGCCACCTTGGGACAGGGAAGTTCCTCCACTTT. It yields the protein CASSHLGTGKFLHF.

The chain is built from TRBV6-2 or TRBV6-3 and TRBJ1-5; TRBD1 is a possible D gene (5 bases). The CDR3 runs to 15 residues. Trimming took off 4 bases at V and 3 bases at J, with 13 bases between the two ends. Germline V gene data show CDR1 as MNHEY and CDR2 as SVGEGT. CDR3 sequence (DNA): TGTGCCAGCAGTTTGTCCGGGGGACTCAATCAGCCCCAGCATTTT. This sequence encodes CASSLSGGLNQPQHF.

The chain has TRBV24-1 and TRBJ2-3; 12 nucleotides align to TRBD2. The CDR3 is made up of 18 amino acids. The ends lost 9 bases at V and 3 bases at J; junction bases unmatched: 15. Germline V CDR1 and CDR2: KGHDR, SFDVKD. This CDR3 is CATGPSPQTSGSTDTQYF. In DNA, the CDR3 is TGTGCCACCGGGCCGTCTCCTCAGACTAGCGGGAGTACAGATACGCAGTATTTT.

This clonotype was counted between two and nine times. The chain is built from TRBV5-1 and TRBJ2-1; D unresolved. V shed 4 bases and J shed 9 bases, with 8 bases lying between them. This CDR3 has 11 amino acids. Germline CDR1 reads SGHRS; CDR2 reads YFSETQ. For the CDR3, the DNA is TGCGCCAGCAGCAAGGGCATTGAGCAGTTCTTC. Residues: CASSKGIEQFF.

V gene TRBV20-1 combines with J gene TRBJ2-1; 10 positions match TRBD2. V lost 7 bases, J lost 13 bases, and 4 bases stayed unmatched. The CDR3 extends over 10 amino acids. Germline CDR1 is DFQATT and CDR2 is SNEGSKA (reference sequence). The CDR3 DNA reads as TGCAGTGTCAAGCGGGAGGGCCAGTTCTTC. It yields the protein CSVKREGQFF.

The chain carries TRBV15 and TRBJ1-2, with 7 nucleotides matching TRBD1. Germline V gene sequence: CDR1 LNHNV, CDR2 YYDKDF (reference sequence). J gave up 5 bases and V 3 bases, and 12 bases lay outside the gene matches. There are 16 residues in the CDR3. CDR3: CATSRASAGGLYGYTF. As DNA, the CDR3 is TGTGCCACCAGCAGGGCCTCTGCAGGGGGTCTTTATGGCTACACCTTC.

This clonotype was recorded a few times. This sequence joins TRBV12-3 or TRBV12-4 and TRBJ1-2; no clear D. Trimming took off 2 bases at V and 0 bases at J, with 10 bases between the two ends. This CDR3 comprises 15 residues. CDR3 sequence: CASSLSQHPNYGYTF. In DNA, the CDR3 is TGTGCCAGCAGTTTAAGCCAGCATCCTAACTATGGCTACACCTTC.

The chain combines TRBV25-1 with TRBJ2-7; 11 bases fit TRBD1. The CDR3 is 17 residues long. Trimming cost V 5 bases and J 3 bases; bases outside gene matches: 12. The germline CDR1 and CDR2 sequences are MGHDK and SYGVNS. For the CDR3, the DNA is TGTGCCAGCAGTACGCGGGTGGGACAGGGGGGTATCTACGAGCAGTACTTC. Translated, it gives CASSTRVGQGGIYEQYF.

V usage is TRBV27 and J usage is TRBJ2-7; no clear D gene. V was cut by 5 bases and J by 4 bases, with 18 bases left in between. The CDR3 has 15 amino acids. Looked up from germline, CDR1 is MNHEY and CDR2 is SMNVEV (reference sequence). DNA for the CDR3: TGTGCCAGCAGTCCCACCCTATATGGTTCTTACGAGCAGTACTTC. Residues: CASSPTLYGSYEQYF.

This clonotype has a handful of counts. The chain couples TRBV20-1 to TRBJ1-1, with TRBD1 matching 7 bases. V gave up 4 bases and J gave up 4 bases; unmatched junction bases: 9. CDR3 length: 14 amino acids. The V gene's germline CDR1 is DFQATT and CDR2 SNEGSKA (reference sequence). The CDR3 coding sequence is TGCAGTGCTAATAGGGGCCAGGGGGGCACTGAAGCTTTCTTT. Protein product: CSANRGQGGTEAFF.